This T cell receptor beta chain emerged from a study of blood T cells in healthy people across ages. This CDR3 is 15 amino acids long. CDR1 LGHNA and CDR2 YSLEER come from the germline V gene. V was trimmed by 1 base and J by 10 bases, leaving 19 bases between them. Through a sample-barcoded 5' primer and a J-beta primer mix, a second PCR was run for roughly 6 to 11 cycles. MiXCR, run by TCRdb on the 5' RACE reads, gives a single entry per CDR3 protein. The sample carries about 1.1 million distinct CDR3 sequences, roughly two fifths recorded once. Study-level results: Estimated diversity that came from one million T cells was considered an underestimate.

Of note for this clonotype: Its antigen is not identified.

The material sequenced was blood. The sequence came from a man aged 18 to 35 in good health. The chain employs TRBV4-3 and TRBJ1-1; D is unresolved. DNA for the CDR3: TGCGCCAGCAGCCAAGTCCTGTCCTCTAAAATGGGAGCTTTCTTT. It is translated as CASSQVLSSKMGAFF.